This paragraph reports one T cell receptor beta chain. The antigen is not known. With 2 bases clipped from V and 7 bases from J, the junction kept 2 bases outside the gene matches. The CDR3 totals 13 residues. Germline V gene lookup returns CDR1 LGHNA and CDR2 YNFKEQ. General observations from the study: In terms of TCR gene usage, tumor memory CD4+ T cells clustered together with blood and lymph node memory CD4+ cells, as well as with lymph node naive CD4+ cells.

Constant-region reverse primers amplified full-length variable regions, followed by semi-nested Nested Universal Primer A PCR. TCRdb ran MiXCR on the 5' RACE reads and lists one entry per CDR3 protein. The sample includes roughly 7,800 distinct CDR3 sequences, approximately 15% of them seen just once. Sequencing was carried out using memory CD4+ T cells sorted from blood. Subset of the sample: memory CD4+ T cells, CD4+CD45RO+CD25-. This chain links TRBV4-2 with TRBJ2-7; TRBD2 matches at 10 bases. The clonotype originates from a female donor with breast cancer. The CDR3 region is CASSQLAGGEQYF. The CDR3 DNA follows: TGTGCCAGCAGCCAATTAGCGGGGGGTGAGCAGTACTTC.